The 8 T cell receptor beta chains listed next were all sequenced from one sample in a study of blood T cell repertoires in COVID-19. Some clones are missing from TCRdb's copy, which holds only in-frame ones; the method was immunoSEQ multiplex PCR. The repertoire holds about 170,000 clones, about 92% seen once, with about 4.8% in the top ten. Source material: peripheral blood. These receptors all come from a man aged 30-40 years with COVID-19, enrolled during active disease.

The gene calls are TRBV5-4 and TRBJ2-1, with 9 nucleotides matching TRBD2. V was pared by 4 bases and J by 6 bases, with 8 bases of the junction left unmatched. This CDR3 is 15 amino acids long. Germline values: CDR1 SGHNT, CDR2 YYREEE (reference sequence). The CDR3 nucleotides are TGTGCCAGCAGCACCACTAGCGGGTTGGCCAATGAGCAGTTCTTC. It codes for CASSTTSGLANEQFF.

Here the CDR3 DNA reads TGTGCCAGCAGCTTACTAGCGGGGGCGGGTGAGACCCAGTACTTC. Encoded protein: CASSLLAGAGETQYF. J is TRBJ2-5 and V is TRBV7-2; 10 nucleotides line up with TRBD2. The germline CDR1 and CDR2 sequences are SGHTA and FQGNSA. The junction had 5 bases not matched to a gene; V was cut back by 2 bases and J by 5 bases. This CDR3 region has 15 residues.

The sample holds one count of this clone. The V and J genes are TRBV6-2 or TRBV6-3 and TRBJ2-2; 9 bases match TRBD1. Per germline, CDR1 MNHEY and CDR2 SVGEGT. The CDR3 spans 14 residues. V shed 4 bases, J shed 6 bases, and the junction held 3 bases outside the gene matches. The chain's CDR3 is CASSSNRGPGELFF. The CDR3 DNA follows: TGTGCCAGCAGTTCCAACAGGGGGCCCGGGGAGCTGTTTTTT.

The chain uses TRBV25-1 and TRBJ1-1; TRBD1 matches at 10 bases. CDR1 and CDR2 (germline): MGHDK, SYGVNS. This CDR3 region has 15 residues. Germline trimming cut 4 bases from V and 6 bases from J; bases unmatched to any gene: 8. The CDR3, as DNA: TGTGCCAGCAGTGTTCGGACAGGGGGGATGTCTGAAGCTTTCTTT. It specifies CASSVRTGGMSEAFF.

The chain uses TRBV28 and TRBJ1-3; weak D call: TRBD1 (5 bases). Germline V gene lookup returns CDR1 MDHEN and CDR2 SYDVKM. The germline V and J ends were trimmed by 7 bases and 2 bases, with 15 bases remaining between them. There are 15 residues in the CDR3. The CDR3 coding sequence is TGTGCCAGCACCTACCCCTGGGGGGCTGGAAACACCATATATTTT. Encoded protein: CASTYPWGAGNTIYF.

The chain couples TRBV14 to TRBJ1-6; TRBD1 is a possible D gene (5 bases). Germline V gene lookup returns CDR1 SGHDN and CDR2 FVKESK. The ends were cut back, 4 bases at V and 6 bases at J, with 10 bases in the middle. The CDR3 is made up of 14 amino acids. CDR3 protein: CASSPIQVNSPLHF. In nucleotides, the CDR3 is TGTGCCAGCAGCCCAATACAGGTTAATTCACCCCTCCACTTT.

The chain employs TRBV6-2 or TRBV6-3 and TRBJ1-1, with a tentative D call TRBD1 (5 bases). The length of the CDR3 is 15 residues. V was cut by 5 bases and J by 0 bases, with 13 bases left in between. Per germline, CDR1 MNHEY and CDR2 SVGEGT. The DNA for the CDR3 is TGTGCCAGCAGTGACGGGGGAGCAATGAACACTGAAGCTTTCTTT. Its protein is CASSDGGAMNTEAFF.

The chain combines TRBV10-3 with TRBJ1-2; D gene ambiguous. V lost 4 bases, J lost 6 bases, and 12 bases lay in between. The CDR3 has 13 residues. Germline V gene lookup returns CDR1 ENHRY and CDR2 SYGVKD. DNA of the CDR3: TGTGCCATCAGTGCCTCAGGAGGCGATGGCTACACCTTC. Amino acid sequence: CAISASGGDGYTF.